The clone carrying this T cell receptor beta chain showed up just a few times. The antigen remains unidentified. Expressed TCRB transcripts were sequenced, since all the RNA that had been isolated was reverse transcribed. The data were produced by immunoSEQ multiplex PCR, yet TCRdb's version contains in-frame clones alone and is incomplete. The data contain more than 250,000 clones, 15% of them singletons. The data originate from a study of beta chain features in type 1 diabetes. The CDR3 is 13 residues long. The germline gives CDR1 SQVTM, CDR2 ANQGSEA. V shed 6 bases and J shed 2 bases, with 13 bases lying between them. Study-wide results and caveats: In all four CD4+ subsets, TCRB CDR3 length was significantly, moderately reduced in type 1 diabetes.

Source material: naive CD4+ T cells from blood. The genes are TRBV29-1 and TRBJ2-5; a possible D gene is TRBD2 (6 bases). The source of this sequence is a man aged 18 to 35 with type 1 diabetes. DNA for the CDR3: TGCAGCGTAACCGGGGGACGACAAGAGACCCAGTACTTC. Its translation: CSVTGGRQETQYF.